This T cell receptor (beta chain) was captured by sequencing in a study of vaccination and CD4 T cells after COVID-19. Study in general: The authors gave control cultures a CEFX pool, an HIV-1 Nef pool, or no peptide.

The Oncomine TCR Beta short-read assay was what sequenced the DNA obtained from cultured CD4+ T cells. Each CDR3 protein gets one entry after TCRdb re-called the PCR reads with MiXCR. The table has about 22,000 distinct CDR3 sequences, about 33% seen once. Stated treatment: roughly 11-day PBMC culture with coronavirus spike peptide pools or control peptides (ViraFEST assay). The study's findings and limits: The analysis of convalescent patients involved relatively few individuals and lacked early post-infection timepoints.

Trimming removed 0 bases at V and 9 bases at J, with 14 bases between. Looked up from germline, CDR1 is SGHNT and CDR2 is YYREEE (reference sequence). This CDR3 region has 14 residues. A remark on this clonotype: The target antigen is unknown.

This sequence was found in a human donor with COVID-19. The chain carries TRBV5-4 and TRBJ2-3; either TRBD1 or TRBD2 may supply D (5 bases each). The sequencing input was cultured CD4+ T cells from blood. The CDR3 here is CASSLGDQAGTQYF. CDR3 bases: TGTGCCAGCAGCTTGGGGGACCAAGCCGGCACGCAGTATTTT.